The TCR beta chain under discussion was sequenced for a study of blood T cell repertoires in COVID-19. Study summary: Samples taken during acute and convalescent COVID-19 were collected in the United States, Italy and Spain.

Individuals aged about 18 to 89 years were recruited from fewer than 30 US areas. Sequencing used immunoSEQ multiplex PCR; TCRdb keeps in-frame clones, though not all of them. The top ten clones hold 0.9% to 1.5% of a sample with fewer than 450,000 clones, roughly 91% of them seen once. CDR1 and CDR2 from the germline V gene are ENHRY and SYGVKD. This CDR3 is 14 amino acids long. The junction had 4 bases not matched to a gene; V was cut back by 5 bases and J by 8 bases. The receptor was derived from a woman between 18 and 29 years old who had recovered from COVID-19. The chain carries TRBV10-3 and TRBJ1-4; 11 nucleotides align to TRBD1. The sequencing input was PBMCs or T cells enriched from blood (not recorded which). CDR3 bases: TGTGCCATCAGTCGGACAGGGGGCGCGGAAAAACTGTTTTTT. Residues: CAISRTGGAEKLFF.